A single sample gave rise to the 12 T cell receptor beta chains below, sequenced in a study of T cell changes during pregnancy in multiple sclerosis. Libraries were prepared by immunoSEQ multiplex PCR; TCRdb keeps only in-frame clonotypes and omits some of them. Among fewer than 40,000 clones listed, 89% were seen once. The sequences come from CD8+ T cells from peripheral blood mononuclear cells, collected in the second trimester of pregnancy. All receptors derive from a female donor with multiple sclerosis, enrolled in a pregnancy study.

This clone showed up just once. The chain carries TRBV27 and TRBJ1-5; 7 bases align to TRBD1. The CDR3 consists of 15 residues. V dropped 2 bases and J dropped 7; count of bases not matched to a gene: 8. Per the germline V gene, CDR1 is MNHEY and CDR2 is SMNVEV (reference sequence). CDR3 amino acids: CASSLGGGGGQPQHF. CDR3 in DNA: TGTGCCAGCAGTTTAGGAGGGGGCGGGGGGCAGCCCCAGCATTTT.

The V gene is TRBV28, the J gene TRBJ1-4, with 7 bases lining up with TRBD1. V lost 6 bases to trimming and J lost 0 bases; unmatched junction nucleotides: 13. Germline CDR1 is MDHEN and CDR2 is SYDVKM. The CDR3 has 18 amino acids. In DNA form, the CDR3 reads TGTGCCAGCAGCGGGGAGTGGGACAGCCACCCAACTAATGAAAAACTGTTTTTT. Translation: CASSGEWDSHPTNEKLFF.

The chain links TRBV5-1 to TRBJ1-1; 8 bases are shared with TRBD1. J was trimmed by 7 bases and V by 1 base; bases with no gene match: 6. Per germline, CDR1 SGHRS and CDR2 YFSETQ. The CDR3 length is 14 residues. CDR3 residues: CASSLSSGGVEAFF. The CDR3 bases are TGCGCCAGCAGCTTGTCATCAGGGGGCGTTGAAGCTTTCTTT.

Remarks on this clone: The sample contains more than one DNA sequence encoding this CDR3. The V gene is TRBV6-6, the J gene TRBJ2-7, with 7 bases that match TRBD2. Germline V lookup: CDR1 MNHNY, CDR2 SVGAGI (reference sequence). Trimming at V came to 0 bases and at J to 1 base, leaving 0 bases not matched to a gene. This CDR3 has 14 amino acids. The CDR3 DNA reads as TGTGCCAGCAGTTACTCGGGAGGGTCCTACGAGCAGTACTTC. Translating it yields CASSYSGGSYEQYF.

This clone was detected once. The rearrangement uses TRBV30 and TRBJ1-3; TRBD1 is a possible D gene (5 bases). Deletions cut 2 bases from V and 2 bases from J, with 13 bases between. The CDR3 totals 15 residues. Per germline, CDR1 GTSNPN and CDR2 SVGIG (reference sequence). In nucleotides, the CDR3 is TGTGCCTGGAGTAAAATTTACAGGCCTGGAAACACCATATATTTT. This encodes CAWSKIYRPGNTIYF.

This rearrangement joins TRBV30 to TRBJ2-5; TRBD1 matches at 7 bases. V lost 3 bases to trimming and J lost 3 bases; unmatched junction nucleotides: 4. Germline CDR1 and CDR2: GTSNPN and SVGIG (reference sequence). The CDR3 is made up of 13 amino acids. CDR3 nucleotide sequence: TGTGCCTGGAGGGGAACAGGGGAAGAGACCCAGTACTTC. It translates to CAWRGTGEETQYF. Complete variable domain (other parts from reference TRBV30 and TRBJ2-5): SQTIHQWPATLVQPVGSPLSLECTVEGTSNPNLYWYRQAAGRGLQLLFYSVGIGQISSEVPQNLSASRPQDRQFILSSKKLLLSDSGFYLCAWRGTGEETQYFGPGTRLLVL.

This CDR3 is CASSLRGSNTEAFF. The CDR3 DNA follows: TGTGCCAGCAGTTTAAGGGGGTCGAACACTGAAGCTTTCTTT. The gene calls are TRBV28 and TRBJ1-1; the D gene is possibly TRBD1 (6 bases). The CDR3 loop spans 14 amino acids. The V gene's germline CDR1 is MDHEN and CDR2 SYDVKM. V lost 2 bases, J lost 1 base, and 8 bases lay in between.

The V call is TRBV27, the J call TRBJ2-7; possibly TRBD2 for D (5 bases). This CDR3 is 15 amino acids long. Trimming shortened V by 5 bases and J by 3 bases, and 17 bases separated the two germline ends. In germline, CDR1 is MNHEY, CDR2 SMNVEV (reference sequence). CDR3 sequence: CASSPTGSFGYEQYF. In DNA, the CDR3 is TGTGCCAGCAGTCCGACGGGGTCGTTCGGCTACGAGCAGTACTTC.

This chain joins TRBV15 and TRBJ2-1, with a tentative D call TRBD2 (5 bases). The germline V and J ends were trimmed by 8 bases and 0 bases, with 14 bases remaining between them. Germline CDR1 is LNHNV and CDR2 is YYDKDF (reference sequence). This CDR3 is 15 amino acids long. The CDR3 is CATAERSGSYNEQFF. The CDR3 region has the DNA TGTGCCACCGCTGAGCGGAGCGGCTCCTACAATGAGCAGTTCTTC.

The gene calls are TRBV19 and TRBJ2-2; 10 nucleotides align to TRBD1. V lost 6 bases, J lost 5 bases, and 6 bases stayed unmatched. CDR1 is LNHDA, CDR2 SQIVND, per germline (reference sequence). This CDR3 is built from 15 residues. This chain's CDR3 is CASSRDRGVTGELFF. CDR3 nucleotide sequence: TGTGCCAGTAGCCGGGACAGGGGAGTGACCGGGGAGCTGTTTTTT.

V is TRBV7-2 and J is TRBJ2-1; 8 bases agree with TRBD2. Germline CDR1 and CDR2: SGHTA and FQGNSA. CDR3 length equals 18 residues. The J segment lost 0 bases and the V segment lost 0 bases, leaving 7 bases of the junction unmatched. CDR3 region: CASSLASGVTHSYNEQFF. CDR3 DNA: TGTGCCAGCAGCTTAGCTAGCGGGGTTACCCACTCCTACAATGAGCAGTTCTTC.

This rearrangement joins TRBV6-1 to TRBJ1-5; D is unclear. The germline CDR1 and CDR2 sequences are MNHNS and SASEGT. This CDR3 contains 15 residues. Trimming took 7 bases from V and 0 from J, leaving 13 bases between them. CDR3 protein: CASTHEVYSNQPQHF. For the CDR3, the DNA is TGTGCCAGCACCCACGAAGTCTATAGCAATCAGCCCCAGCATTTT.